The 24 T cell receptor beta chains below all came from one sample that was sequenced in a study of cytomegalovirus exposure and HLA in healthy donors. PCR involved 60 Vbeta and 13 Jbeta primers. Clones were read by immunoSEQ multiplex PCR, and TCRdb kept only the in-frame ones, dropping some. The repertoire holds around 130,000 clones, with over 8% as singletons. The sequencing input was PBMCs. The receptors come from a middle-aged man in good health and CMV-seronegative.

The CDR3 here is CAISESSGWLNTEAFF. The DNA of the CDR3 is TGTGCCATCAGTGAGTCGTCAGGGTGGCTGAACACTGAAGCTTTCTTT. J is TRBJ1-1 and V is TRBV10-3, with D perhaps matching TRBD1 (5 bases). The CDR3 consists of 16 residues. Germline CDR1 ENHRY, CDR2 SYGVKD. Trimming took off 0 bases at V and 0 bases at J, with 11 bases between the two ends.

This chain links TRBV9 with TRBJ1-2; the match to TRBD1 covers 11 bases. V trimming: 3 bases; J trimming: 7 bases; junction bases outside the gene matches: 5. Germline V gene sequence: CDR1 SGDLS, CDR2 YYNGEE. The length of the CDR3 is 14 residues. The CDR3 here is CASSDRTGGSGYTF. For the CDR3, the DNA is TGTGCCAGCAGCGACCGGACAGGGGGCAGTGGCTACACCTTC.

This clone was recorded a few times. This sequence joins TRBV21-1 and TRBJ2-3; the table's TRBD1 call for D was not verified on the DNA. TRBV21-1 corresponds to a pseudogene. This CDR3 region has 21 residues. CDR3 protein: CASRDGLQKSRTVSRTDTQYF. CDR3 DNA sequence: TGTGCCAGCAGAGATGGCCTTCAAAAGAGCAGGACAGTTTCCCGCACAGATACGCAGTATTTT.

The gene calls are TRBV7-9 and TRBJ1-3, with 8 bases aligning to TRBD1. Looked up from germline, CDR1 is SEHNR and CDR2 is FQNEAQ (reference sequence). The CDR3 is 15 amino acids. Unmatched junction bases numbered 6, after V lost 6 bases and J lost 2 bases. CDR3 DNA: TGTGCCAGCAGTCCGGGACAGGTAGCTGGAAACACCATATATTTT. Encoded protein: CASSPGQVAGNTIYF.

The J gene is TRBJ2-7, the V gene TRBV5-1; perhaps TRBD2 as D (5 bases). The ends were cut back, 4 bases at V and 3 bases at J, with 8 bases in the middle. This CDR3 has 12 residues. Per germline, CDR1 SGHRS and CDR2 YFSETQ. DNA for the CDR3: TGCGCCAGCAGCATACTAGGCTACGAGCAGTACTTC. It encodes CASSILGYEQYF.

The chain joins TRBV29-1 to TRBJ2-7, with TRBD1 matching 8 bases. Trimming removed 4 bases from V and 2 bases from J; junction bases left unmatched: 4. CDR3 size: 13 residues. CDR1 SQVTM and CDR2 ANQGSEA come from the germline V gene. Here the CDR3 DNA reads TGCAGCGTTGGGACAGGGAAACCCTACGAGCAGTACTTC. It is translated as CSVGTGKPYEQYF.

V gene TRBV5-1 combines with J gene TRBJ2-1; 9 bases are a match to TRBD1. The CDR3 runs 18 residues. With 1 base clipped from V and 4 bases from J, the junction kept 12 bases outside the gene matches. Germline V gives CDR1 SGHRS, CDR2 YFSETQ. CDR3 in amino acids: CASSLNLVLTGGYNEQFF. In DNA form, the CDR3 reads TGCGCCAGCAGCTTGAACTTGGTCCTGACAGGGGGATACAATGAGCAGTTCTTC.

This clone was recorded a few times. V gene TRBV6-5 combines with J gene TRBJ2-2; D is unresolved. CDR3 length: 15 residues. Germline assignment: CDR1 MNHEY and CDR2 SVGAGI. Trimming cost V 2 bases and J 2 bases, with 9 bases left between them. CDR3 protein: CASSYGVPNTGELFF. Here the CDR3 DNA reads TGTGCCAGCAGTTACGGAGTACCAAACACCGGGGAGCTGTTTTTT.

This clone showed up just a few times. The CDR3 DNA reads TGTGCCTCATCCTTGGGGACAGGTCCCCAGCCCCAGCATTTT. It codes for CASSLGTGPQPQHF. This chain uses TRBV30 with TRBJ1-5; 8 bases fit TRBD1. Trimming at V came to 7 bases and at J to 7 bases, leaving 12 bases not matched to a gene. CDR3 length: 14 residues. Germline V CDR1 and CDR2: GTSNPN, SVGIG (reference sequence).

This clone occurred a few times. This rearrangement joins TRBV10-2 to TRBJ2-7; the match to TRBD1 covers 10 bases. The CDR3 totals 12 residues. The germline V gene encodes CDR1 WSHSY and CDR2 SAAADI. Losses at the gene ends were 8 bases for V and 2 bases for J; bases not matched to a gene: 0. In DNA, the CDR3 is TGCGCCAGCGGACAGGGGGCCTACGAGCAGTACTTC. This codes for CASGQGAYEQYF.

This chain connects TRBV18 to TRBJ2-4; the D gene is possibly TRBD2 (5 bases). CDR3 length: 17 residues. Trimming removed 2 bases at V and 1 base at J, with 15 bases between. In germline, CDR1 is KGHSH, CDR2 LQKENI. The CDR3 region has the DNA TGTGCCAGCTCACCATGGGAGAGGATAGGGGCCAAAAACATTCAGTACTTC. Translated, it gives CASSPWERIGAKNIQYF.

The rearrangement links TRBV6-4 to TRBJ2-3; D may be TRBD2 (6 bases). The germline gives CDR1 MRHNA, CDR2 SNTAGT. The CDR3 loop spans 15 amino acids. V lost 3 bases, J lost 4 bases, and 14 bases lay in between. The CDR3 reads CASSESGTAADTQYF. The CDR3 DNA is TGTGCCAGCAGTGAGTCCGGGACTGCCGCAGATACGCAGTATTTT.

This clone appeared a few times. This chain joins TRBV4-1 and TRBJ2-1; tentative D call: TRBD1 (6 bases). Germline V gene data show CDR1 as MGHRA and CDR2 as YSYEKL. Trimming stripped 2 bases from V and 2 bases from J, with 10 bases between. The CDR3 covers 15 residues. The CDR3 loop is CASSQPGTPYNEQFF. CDR3 bases: TGCGCCAGCAGCCAACCCGGGACACCCTACAATGAGCAGTTCTTC.

This clone has a handful of counts. The J gene is TRBJ1-5, the V gene TRBV28; no clear D gene. V lost 9 bases and J 2 bases, leaving 8 bases between the germline ends. This CDR3 region has 12 residues. CDR1 MDHEN and CDR2 SYDVKM come from the germline V gene. CDR3 region: CASQEGNQPQHF. The CDR3 DNA follows: TGTGCCAGTCAGGAGGGCAATCAGCCCCAGCATTTT.

V gene TRBV30 combines with J gene TRBJ1-1, with 7 bases aligning to TRBD1. V lost 4 bases, J lost 0 bases, and 2 bases stayed unmatched. Germline-derived CDR1 and CDR2 are GTSNPN and SVGIG (reference sequence). The CDR3 has 13 residues. The CDR3 protein is CAWNRGLNTEAFF. CDR3 coding DNA: TGTGCCTGGAACAGGGGATTGAACACTGAAGCTTTCTTT.

The genes are TRBV6-1 and TRBJ2-1, with D tentatively TRBD2 (5 bases). CDR3 size: 13 residues. The germline V and J ends were trimmed by 4 bases and 6 bases, with 10 bases remaining between them. Germline V gene lookup returns CDR1 MNHNS and CDR2 SASEGT. The CDR3 sequence: CASSVRTANEQFF. In DNA form, the CDR3 reads TGTGCCAGCAGTGTCCGGACTGCCAATGAGCAGTTCTTC.

The chain combines TRBV6-5 with TRBJ1-2; 9 bases align to TRBD1. Germline CDR1 is MNHEY and CDR2 is SVGAGI. V shed 4 bases and J 5 bases; nucleotides not matched to a gene: 5. The CDR3 is 14 residues long. The CDR3 region is CASSFVQGAYGYTF. The CDR3 coding sequence is TGTGCCAGCAGTTTCGTACAGGGGGCATATGGCTACACCTTC.

This clone was observed a few times. The chain recombines TRBV29-1 with TRBJ2-2; 9 bases fit TRBD2. Germline V CDR1 and CDR2: SQVTM, ANQGSEA. Unmatched junction bases numbered 5, after V lost 5 bases and J lost 7 bases. This CDR3 region has 13 residues. The CDR3 protein is CSVLRGGDGELFF. The CDR3 region has the DNA TGCAGCGTTCTGCGGGGGGGCGACGGGGAGCTGTTTTTT.

This clone was observed many times. V gene TRBV7-8 combines with J gene TRBJ2-7, with 9 bases lining up with TRBD1. V shed 6 bases and J 3 bases; nucleotides not matched to a gene: 9. Per germline, CDR1 SGHVS and CDR2 FQNEAQ. This CDR3 is built from 15 residues. The chain's CDR3 is CASSSWPGQGYEQYF. The CDR3 nucleotides are TGTGCCAGCAGTTCCTGGCCGGGACAGGGCTACGAGCAGTACTTC.

The chain couples TRBV4-1 to TRBJ1-2; TRBD1 might be the D (5 bases). This CDR3 spans 15 amino acids. Trimming took off 0 bases at V and 2 bases at J, with 10 bases between the two ends. CDR1 and CDR2 (germline): MGHRA, YSYEKL. The CDR3 nucleotides read TGCGCCAGCAGCCAAGACGGACAACTCAACTATGGCTACACCTTC. Its translation is CASSQDGQLNYGYTF.

This chain links TRBV6-4 with TRBJ2-7, with TRBD1 as a possible D gene (8 bases). V lost 3 bases and J lost 7, with 16 bases in between. Germline CDR1 and CDR2: MRHNA and SNTAGT. This CDR3 is built from 14 residues. CDR3 nucleotides: TGTGCCAGCAGTGAGACAGACAGGGGAGGGGAGCAGTACTTC. This codes for CASSETDRGGEQYF.

The CDR3: CASSLTRDPGRVSNEKLFF. In nucleotides, the CDR3 is TGTGCCAGCAGCTTAACTCGAGACCCGGGGAGGGTATCTAATGAAAAACTGTTTTTT. The gene calls are TRBV7-7 and TRBJ1-4; D gene unclear. The CDR3 is made up of 19 amino acids. Germline CDR1 and CDR2: SSHAT and FNYEAQ (reference sequence). V gave up 2 bases and J gave up 3 bases, with 22 bases separating them.

The V call is TRBV7-9, the J call TRBJ1-1, with D uncertain. Germline V gene sequence: CDR1 SEHNR, CDR2 FQNEAQ (reference sequence). The germline V and J ends were trimmed by 2 bases and 2 bases, with 3 bases remaining between them. This CDR3 has 12 residues. CDR3: CASSLYNTEAFF. The DNA for the CDR3 is TGTGCCAGCAGCTTATATAACACTGAAGCTTTCTTT.

A few counts support this clone. The chain combines TRBV7-2 with TRBJ2-7, with TRBD1 as a possible D gene (6 bases). V was pared by 4 bases and J by 3 bases, with 13 bases between. The CDR3 sequence is 14 residues long. CDR1 and CDR2 from the germline V gene are SGHTA and FQGNSA. CDR3 DNA sequence: TGTGCCAGCAGCTACAGGGTCCTGCTCTACGAGCAGTACTTC. Residues: CASSYRVLLYEQYF.